Listed below are T cell receptor beta chains from one sample, sequenced in a study of T cell changes during pregnancy in multiple sclerosis. The method was immunoSEQ multiplex PCR; TCRdb's version includes in-frame clones alone and lacks a portion of them. The sample comprises 90,000 to 100,000 clones, roughly 93% of which are singletons, and about 2.4% rests with the top ten. The sequenced sample was peripheral blood, obtained in the third trimester of pregnancy. These receptors all come from a female donor with multiple sclerosis, enrolled in a pregnancy study. The CDR3 runs from the conserved cysteine through the conserved F or W. A D gene is named only where the DNA matches it firmly. For some rows the clone size is stated as once, few or many, or as a class when expanded; others skip it.

d_gene	v_gene	abundance	j_gene	CDR3nt	CDR3aa
NA	TRBV6-1	once	TRBJ1-1	TGTGCCAGCAGTGAAGGCCAGGGGCTGCGCACTGAAGCTTTCTTT	CASSEGQGLRTEAFF
NA	TRBV29-1	once	TRBJ2-1	TGCAGCGTTGACCCGGCGGCGCCCCCCAATGAGCAGTTCTTC	CSVDPAAPPNEQFF
NA	TRBV13	NA	TRBJ2-7	TGTGCCAGCAGCCTCCGGAGCCGAGGCAGCGAGCAGTACTTC	CASSLRSRGSEQYF
TRBD1	TRBV19	NA	TRBJ1-5	TGTGCCAGTAGTTTCCTACAGGGGAGTAGCAATCAGCCCCAGCATTTT	CASSFLQGSSNQPQHF
TRBD2	TRBV4-1	once	TRBJ2-1	TGCGCCAGCAGCCAATACGGGACTAATATCAATGAGCAGTTCTTC	CASSQYGTNINEQFF
TRBD1	TRBV28	NA	TRBJ2-7	TGTGCCAGCAGTTTAGGGACAGGAACCTTCTACGAGCAGTACTTC	CASSLGTGTFYEQYF
NA	TRBV2	once	TRBJ2-1	TGTGCCAGCAGAGTCCCAGGGTTGTACTCCTACAATGAGCAGTTCTTC	CASRVPGLYSYNEQFF
TRBD1	TRBV28	NA	TRBJ1-1	TGTGCCCACGGAGGGGCAGGGGGTGATAGGACTGAAGCTTTCTTT	CAHGGAGGDRTEAFF
NA	TRBV6-6	NA	TRBJ1-1	TGTGCCAGCAGGGTACGGGACAATCGAAAAGACTCTGAAGCTTTCTTT	CASRVRDNRKDSEAFF
TRBD1	TRBV19	NA	TRBJ1-2	TGTGCCAGTAGTATGACCGGGACAGGGAAGGCCTACACCTTC	CASSMTGTGKAYTF
NA	TRBV5-4	NA	TRBJ2-2	TGTGCCAGCAGCGCCGATGGGGCAGGGCGGAACACCGGGGAGCTGTTTTTT	CASSADGAGRNTGELFF
TRBD2	TRBV11-1	NA	TRBJ2-7	TGTGCCAGCAGCTTAAGTTTGGCTAGCGGACACTACGAGCAGTACTTC	CASSLSLASGHYEQYF
NA	TRBV6-5	NA	TRBJ2-7	TGTGCCAGCAGCCGTGGGACTCCTGAGACCTACGAGCAGTACTTC	CASSRGTPETYEQYF
NA	TRBV28	NA	TRBJ1-1	TGTGCCAGCAGTTCCGTAATGAGAGGCTCGAACACTGAAGCTTTCTTT	CASSSVMRGSNTEAFF
TRBD1	TRBV5-1	NA	TRBJ1-2	TGCGCCAGCAGCTCCAGGGGGACTAACTATGGCTACACCTTC	CASSSRGTNYGYTF
TRBD1	TRBV28	NA	TRBJ2-7	TGTGCCAGCAGCCTGGTTGGGACAGGGGGACACTACGAGCAGTACTTC	CASSLVGTGGHYEQYF
NA	TRBV5-1	NA	TRBJ1-1	TGCGCCAGCAGCTTTTTGGGGCGATCGGGACAGAACACTGAAGCTTTCTTT	CASSFLGRSGQNTEAFF
TRBD2	TRBV19	NA	TRBJ2-3	TGTGCCAGTAGTATATCGACTAGCTATACGCAGTATTTT	CASSISTSYTQYF
NA	TRBV27	NA	TRBJ1-1	TGTGCCAGCAGTTTAATGCTGTTGGACAGGAACACTGAAGCTTTCTTT	CASSLMLLDRNTEAFF
TRBD1	TRBV27	NA	TRBJ1-2	TGTGCCAGCACTCCGAAGAAGAACCAGGGGGCTAACTATGGCTACACCTTC	CASTPKKNQGANYGYTF
TRBD1	TRBV5-6	NA	TRBJ2-5	TGTGCCAGCAGCTTGGGGGGGACAGTACGGCAAGAGACCCAGTACTTC	CASSLGGTVRQETQYF
NA	TRBV9	NA	TRBJ1-2	TGTGCCAGCAGCGTACAGTTGACTGGGGGGAACGGCTACACCTTC	CASSVQLTGGNGYTF
NA	TRBV7-9	NA	TRBJ1-2	TGTGCCAGCAGCCCGGGAATCAGCTATGGCTACACCTTC	CASSPGISYGYTF
TRBD2	TRBV28	once	TRBJ2-1	TGTGCCAGCAGTTTGAGGAGCGGGAAAGAAGGTGAGCAGTTCTTC	CASSLRSGKEGEQFF
NA	TRBV5-4	NA	TRBJ1-4	TGTGCCAGCAGCTCCCAGGGGTTTGCAACTAATGAAAAACTGTTTTTT	CASSSQGFATNEKLFF
TRBD2	TRBV30	NA	TRBJ2-5	TGTGCCTGGAGATTCGGGACTAGCGGACAAGAGACCCAGTACTTC	CAWRFGTSGQETQYF
NA	TRBV6-1	once	TRBJ2-7	TGTGCCAGCAGTGAAACAGATGCCTACGAGCAGTACTTC	CASSETDAYEQYF
TRBD1	TRBV29-1	NA	TRBJ1-1	TGCAGCGTAACGTACCGGGACAGGCTGAACACTGAAGCTTTCTTT	CSVTYRDRLNTEAFF